A single sample gave rise to the 14 T cell receptor beta chains below, sequenced in a study of T cell repertoires in cytomegalovirus infection. Using its own MiXCR run on the reads, TCRdb lists one record per CDR3 protein. This repertoire shows more than 350,000 distinct CDR3 sequences, roughly 30% found once; its top ten account for approximately 14%. Sequenced sample: PBMCs. The receptor set was obtained from a human donor in good health (CMV status not recorded). Some clones in this sample may be carry-over from other donors' samples.

The CDR3 nucleotides read TGCAGTGCTACCCCCGGGACAGGGGGTCAAGAGACCCAGTACTTC. Protein sequence: CSATPGTGGQETQYF. The genes are TRBV20-1 and TRBJ2-5; 11 nucleotides align to TRBD1. The CDR3 totals 15 residues. Per the germline V gene, CDR1 is DFQATT and CDR2 is SNEGSKA (reference sequence). The V gene end was trimmed by 4 bases and the J gene end by 2 bases; junction bases not matched to a gene: 6.

The rearrangement joins TRBV28 to TRBJ1-5; maybe TRBD1 (6 bases). Between the trimmed V and J ends, which lost 3 bases and 5 bases, there was a span of 8 bases. Germline V gene data show CDR1 as MDHEN and CDR2 as SYDVKM. CDR3 length: 13 residues. CDR3: CASSFQGYQPQHF. The CDR3 nucleotides read TGTGCCAGCAGTTTCCAGGGGTATCAGCCCCAGCATTTT.

This clonotype was picked up many times. The chain employs TRBV24-1 and TRBJ1-5; no clear D. The CDR3 contains 14 residues. Germline CDR1 and CDR2: KGHDR and SFDVKD. Between the trimmed V and J ends, which lost 9 bases and 9 bases, there was a span of 20 bases. The CDR3 bases are TGTGCCACCGCCCGGGAGGTAACCTTTGGGCCCCAGCATTTT. Protein: CATAREVTFGPQHF.

This clonotype was found a few times. The chain recombines TRBV6-1 with TRBJ2-1, with 9 bases matching TRBD1. Per germline, CDR1 MNHNS and CDR2 SASEGT. The CDR3 contains 16 residues. J lost 4 bases, V lost 4 bases, and 8 bases had no gene match. For the CDR3, the DNA is TGTGCCAGCAGTGTGTCTGTGACAGGGGGTTACAATGAGCAGTTCTTC. It specifies CASSVSVTGGYNEQFF.

This clonotype occurred many times. The chain uses TRBV11-2 and TRBJ2-3; D tentatively fits TRBD1 or TRBD2 (6 bases each). The germline V gene encodes CDR1 SGHAT and CDR2 FQNNGV. This CDR3 spans 16 amino acids. V dropped 6 bases and J dropped 1 base, with 17 bases sitting between them. DNA of the CDR3: TGTGCCAGCAGTTTCAGGGGACGCGGGGGCACAGATACGCAGTATTTT. Its protein product is CASSFRGRGGTDTQYF.

This clonotype was picked up a small number of times. The chain carries TRBV7-6 and TRBJ1-1; D not certain. Trimming took 1 base from V and 2 from J, leaving 8 bases between them. Per germline, CDR1 SGHVS and CDR2 FNYEAQ. The CDR3 extends over 14 amino acids. The CDR3 spells CASSLEQINTEAFF. The DNA of the CDR3 is TGTGCCAGCAGCTTAGAGCAGATTAACACTGAAGCTTTCTTT.

This clonotype was counted between two and nine times. The chain links TRBV12-3 or TRBV12-4 to TRBJ2-1; D gene uncertain. There are 17 residues in the CDR3. V gave up 7 bases and J gave up 0 bases, with 19 bases separating them. CDR3 DNA sequence: TGTGCCAGCACCTCGATAGTCAATCCGAGCTCCTACAATGAGCAGTTCTTC. The encoded protein is CASTSIVNPSSYNEQFF.

This clonotype showed up many times. This rearrangement joins TRBV11-2 to TRBJ2-3; a possible D gene is TRBD2 (5 bases). V shed 5 bases and J shed 2 bases, with 11 bases lying between them. The CDR3 covers 14 residues. CDR1 and CDR2 from the germline V gene are SGHAT and FQNNGV. CDR3 residues: CASSLGGPTDTQYF. The CDR3 DNA is TGTGCCAGCAGCCTAGGCGGGCCCACAGATACGCAGTATTTT.

This clonotype was counted a few times. V is TRBV14 and J is TRBJ2-5; no definite D call. The CDR3 runs to 13 residues. Germline CDR1 SGHDN, CDR2 FVKESK. The germline V and J ends were trimmed by 1 base and 6 bases, with 9 bases remaining between them. DNA for the CDR3: TGTGCCAGCAGCCAAGTCGTCGGCCAGACCCAGTACTTC. Protein: CASSQVVGQTQYF.

There are many counts of this clonotype. V is TRBV12-3 or TRBV12-4 and J is TRBJ1-5; D gene uncertain. The CDR3 sequence is 13 residues long. Trimming took 7 bases from V and 0 from J, leaving 7 bases between them. The CDR3 coding sequence is TGTGCCAGCACCCCCAATAGCAATCAGCCCCAGCATTTT. This translates into CASTPNSNQPQHF.

This clonotype was found a few times. V gene TRBV12-3 or TRBV12-4 combines with J gene TRBJ1-4, with TRBD1 matching over 7 bases. V lost 1 base to trimming and J lost 5 bases; unmatched junction nucleotides: 4. The CDR3 length is 15 residues. The CDR3 coding sequence is TGTGCCAGCAGTTTAGAGGGGGCTGTAAATGAAAAACTGTTTTTT. It specifies CASSLEGAVNEKLFF.

This clonotype has a count of ten or more. The rearrangement joins TRBV7-8 to TRBJ2-7, with 7 bases aligning to TRBD1. CDR3 length: 15 amino acids. V shed 1 base and J 4 bases; nucleotides not matched to a gene: 7. Germline-derived CDR1 and CDR2 are SGHVS and FQNEAQ. This chain's CDR3 is CASSLERQGVYEQYF. The DNA for the CDR3 is TGTGCCAGCAGCTTAGAACGGCAGGGGGTGTACGAGCAGTACTTC.

The V and J genes are TRBV4-3 and TRBJ1-6, with unresolved D. The CDR3 is 16 residues long. Per the germline V gene, CDR1 is LGHNA and CDR2 is YSLEER. Trimming left V 0 bases short and J 5 bases short, with 11 bases between. The CDR3 DNA sequence: TGCGCCAGCAGCCAAGACCCGGGCGCCAATAATTCACCCCTCCACTTT. Translating gives CASSQDPGANNSPLHF.

This clonotype was picked up a small number of times. The chain employs TRBV25-1 and TRBJ1-1, with a tentative D call TRBD1 (5 bases). CDR1 is MGHDK and CDR2 is SYGVNS in the germline V gene. CDR3 length: 13 residues. Between the trimmed V and J ends, which lost 6 bases and 1 base, there was a span of 9 bases. The CDR3 DNA follows: TGTGCCAGCAGGGCAGGGAGGAACACTGAAGCTTTCTTT. This sequence encodes CASRAGRNTEAFF.